A selection of T cell receptor beta chains follows, all from one sample in a study of shared clonotypes between healthy human individuals. TCRdb keeps only in-frame clones here, not all; method: immunoSEQ multiplex PCR. The table lists around 2.1 million clones, 85% to 95% of them singletons. Material: naive CD8+ T cells from PBMCs. All receptors come from a man between 18 and 29 years old in good health. Some clones in this sample may be carry-over from other donors' samples. Each CDR3 is given with its conserved first and last residue. A D gene is named only where the DNA matches it firmly. Size values are once, few and many counts, or a class for expanded clones, and some rows have none.

D	J	V	size	CDR3	DNA
-	TRBJ2-2	TRBV4-1	-	CASSQVLGPGGELFF	TGCGCCAGCAGCCAAGTGCTGGGGCCGGGCGGGGAGCTGTTTTTT
-	TRBJ1-5	TRBV27	-	CASSLSRSFQPQHF	TGTGCCAGCAGTTTATCTCGCAGTTTTCAGCCCCAGCATTTT
-	TRBJ2-1	TRBV4-3	-	CASSQAFRGSAAEDEQFF	TGCGCCAGCAGCCAAGCCTTTAGAGGGAGCGCTGCGGAGGATGAGCAGTTCTTC
TRBD1	TRBJ1-2	TRBV12-5	-	CASGSYLRGRVYGYTF	TGTGCTAGTGGTTCGTACCTCAGGGGGCGCGTCTATGGCTACACCTTC
-	TRBJ1-6	TRBV5-1	-	CASSDGGYNSPLHF	TGCGCCAGCAGCGATGGCGGCTATAATTCACCCCTCCACTTT
-	TRBJ2-1	TRBV28	-	CASSLRDGLYNEQFF	TGTGCCAGCAGTCTCCGGGACGGGCTCTACAATGAGCAGTTCTTC
TRBD2	TRBJ2-3	TRBV7-9	-	CASSLALAGGPTDTQYF	TGTGCCAGCAGCTTAGCGCTAGCGGGAGGGCCGACAGATACGCAGTATTTT
-	TRBJ2-5	TRBV28	-	CASSSLFSQETQYF	TGTGCCAGCAGTTCCCTCTTTAGCCAAGAGACCCAGTACTTC
-	TRBJ1-5	TRBV7-6	-	CASSSRGDGKPQHF	TGTGCCAGCAGCTCCCGGGGGGACGGGAAGCCCCAGCATTTT
-	TRBJ2-7	TRBV9	-	CASSVGSVAEQYF	TGTGCCAGCAGCGTAGGGTCGGTCGCAGAGCAGTACTTC
TRBD2	TRBJ2-7	TRBV19	-	CASSGTSGRGEQYF	TGTGCCAGTAGCGGGACTAGCGGGAGGGGCGAGCAGTACTTC
TRBD2	TRBJ2-7	TRBV6-6	-	CASSLTREGRFEQYF	TGTGCCAGCAGTTTAACCCGGGAGGGCCGCTTCGAGCAGTACTTC
-	TRBJ2-2	TRBV19	-	CASSPEGGEHTGELFF	TGTGCCAGTAGCCCAGAGGGGGGTGAACACACCGGGGAGCTGTTTTTT
TRBD1	TRBJ1-1	TRBV28	-	CASRRDRGRTEAFF	TGTGCCAGCAGGCGAGACAGGGGGCGAACTGAAGCTTTCTTT
-	TRBJ2-1	TRBV11-2	-	CASSLETSYNEQFF	TGTGCCAGCAGCTTAGAAACTTCCTACAATGAGCAGTTCTTC
TRBD2	TRBJ2-7	TRBV28	-	CASSFLGREGTYEQYF	TGTGCCAGCAGTTTTCTCGGCAGGGAGGGGACCTACGAGCAGTACTTC
TRBD2	TRBJ2-2	TRBV19	-	CASSTSGRAEELFF	TGTGCCAGTAGCACTAGCGGGAGGGCCGAGGAGCTGTTTTTT
-	TRBJ2-7	TRBV7-2	once	CASSSGTYEQYF	TGTGCCAGCAGCTCCGGGACCTACGAGCAGTACTTC
-	TRBJ1-5	TRBV7-9	-	CASSLGTGRPQHF	TGTGCCAGCAGCCTCGGGACCGGACGGCCCCAGCATTTT
-	TRBJ1-3	TRBV7-9	-	CASSSPGQTSGNTIYF	TGTGCCAGCAGCTCGCCCGGACAAACCTCTGGAAACACCATATATTTT
-	TRBJ2-5	TRBV7-8	-	CASSFIVDSQETQYF	TGTGCCAGCAGCTTCATAGTGGACAGTCAAGAGACCCAGTACTTC
-	TRBJ2-7	TRBV4-3	once	CASSQETVGSYEQYF	TGCGCCAGCAGCCAAGAGACAGTGGGGTCTTACGAGCAGTACTTC
-	TRBJ1-1	TRBV20-1	-	CSTSRNTEAFF	TGCAGTACGTCAAGGAACACTGAAGCTTTCTTT
-	TRBJ1-1	TRBV6-8	-	CARPRAEAFF	TGTGCCCGACCTAGGGCTGAAGCTTTCTTT
TRBD2	TRBJ2-2	TRBV11-3	-	CASSSKAGGRIPGELFF	TGTGCCAGCAGCTCCAAGGCGGGGGGCAGGATCCCCGGGGAGCTGTTTTTT
-	TRBJ1-3	TRBV10-2	-	CASSESGGDWVFWNTIYF	TGCGCCAGCAGTGAGTCCGGGGGTGACTGGGTATTTTGGAACACCATATATTTT
TRBD2	TRBJ2-1	TRBV10-3	-	CAIRKVSSGRGDEQFF	TGTGCCATCAGAAAAGTTTCCAGCGGGAGGGGCGATGAGCAGTTCTTC
-	TRBJ2-1	TRBV21-1	-	CASSFPWLAGAKYSYNEQFF	TGTGCCAGCAGCTTCCCCTGGCTAGCGGGAGCCAAATACTCCTACAATGAGCAGTTCTTC
-	TRBJ2-7	TRBV7-9	-	CASSLPLTGAYEQYF	TGTGCCAGCAGCTTACCGCTGACAGGTGCCTACGAGCAGTACTTC
TRBD2	TRBJ2-1	TRBV11-2	-	CASSSSAGEYNEQFF	TGTGCCAGCAGCTCCTCGGCGGGAGAGTACAATGAGCAGTTCTTC
TRBD1	TRBJ1-1	TRBV5-4	-	CAGFTGGSEAFF	TGTGCCGGGTTTACAGGGGGCTCTGAAGCTTTCTTT
-	TRBJ1-2	TRBV27	-	CASSLIGQQNYGYTF	TGTGCCAGCAGTTTAATTGGGCAGCAAAACTATGGCTACACCTTC
TRBD2	TRBJ2-1	TRBV5-1	-	CASSREGLASSYNEQFF	TGCGCCAGCAGCCGAGAGGGACTAGCGAGCTCCTACAATGAGCAGTTCTTC
TRBD2	TRBJ2-7	TRBV6-5	-	CASSRLAGGPNEQYF	TGTGCCAGCAGCAGACTAGCGGGAGGGCCGAACGAGCAGTACTTC
-	TRBJ2-7	TRBV27	-	CASSLTLDPTGEQYF	TGTGCCAGCAGCCTTACCCTGGACCCGACCGGGGAGCAGTACTTC
TRBD2	TRBJ2-1	TRBV10-1	-	CASSDSGTEQFF	TGCGCCAGCAGTGATAGCGGGACTGAGCAGTTCTTC
-	TRBJ2-5	TRBV7-3	once	CASSRRGLAKETQYF	TGTGCCAGCAGCAGAAGGGGTCTAGCCAAGGAGACCCAGTACTTC
-	TRBJ1-3	TRBV13	-	CASSLAGYQGSPIYF	TGTGCCAGCAGCTTAGCTGGTTATCAAGGATCCCCCATATATTTT
TRBD1	TRBJ2-2	TRBV29-1	-	CSALGVQGALDTGELFF	TGCAGCGCTTTAGGGGTACAGGGGGCCCTCGACACCGGGGAGCTGTTTTTT
-	TRBJ2-7	TRBV9	-	CASSPSGLRNYEQYF	TGTGCCAGCAGCCCCTCGGGACTCCGAAATTACGAGCAGTACTTC
TRBD2	TRBJ2-1	TRBV27	-	CASRLAGVNNEQFF	TGTGCCAGTAGACTAGCGGGAGTCAACAATGAGCAGTTCTTC
-	TRBJ1-2	TRBV27	-	CASSFQGRDGYTF	TGTGCCAGCAGTTTTCAGGGGCGGGATGGCTACACCTTC
-	TRBJ2-1	TRBV7-9	-	CASSLAFGGATNEQFF	TGTGCCAGCAGCTTAGCCTTTGGCGGGGCAACCAATGAGCAGTTCTTC
-	TRBJ2-4	TRBV6-5	-	CASSFRDLDIQYF	TGTGCCAGCAGTTTCCGGGACCTAGACATTCAGTACTTC
TRBD1	TRBJ2-5	TRBV27	-	CASSLIGGRETQYF	TGTGCCAGCAGTTTAATAGGGGGCCGGGAGACCCAGTACTTC
-	TRBJ2-4	TRBV7-9	-	CASSFGSNIQYF	TGTGCCAGCAGCTTCGGATCAAACATTCAGTACTTC
-	TRBJ2-7	TRBV7-9	few	CASSPDPRPYEQYF	TGTGCCAGCAGCCCGGACCCCCGCCCCTACGAGCAGTACTTC
-	TRBJ2-7	TRBV4-3	-	CASSQDRDEQYF	TGCGCCAGCAGCCAAGACCGGGACGAGCAGTACTTC
-	TRBJ2-2	TRBV9	-	CASSVALFGAGELFF	TGTGCCAGCAGCGTAGCCCTATTTGGGGCCGGGGAGCTGTTTTTT
-	TRBJ2-3	TRBV14	-	CASSNGMGTQYF	TGTGCCAGCAGTAATGGGATGGGTACGCAGTATTTT
-	TRBJ1-1	TRBV4-1	-	CASSQDVRAFF	TGCGCCAGCAGCCAAGACGTCCGAGCTTTCTTT
TRBD1	TRBJ1-2	TRBV29-1	-	CSVVDRGRGYTF	TGCAGCGTTGTTGACAGGGGCCGTGGCTACACCTTC
TRBD1	TRBJ1-2	TRBV5-1	-	CASSPTGADGYTF	TGCGCCAGCAGCCCGACAGGGGCGGATGGCTACACCTTC
-	TRBJ2-7	TRBV20-1	-	CSAPTNYEQYF	TGCAGTGCTCCAACCAACTACGAGCAGTACTTC
-	TRBJ1-5	TRBV7-2	-	CASSLEVAASNQPQHF	TGTGCCAGCAGCTTAGAGGTAGCGGCTAGCAATCAGCCCCAGCATTTT
-	TRBJ2-1	TRBV7-9	-	CASSLLVSYNEQFF	TGTGCCAGCAGCTTACTAGTTTCCTACAATGAGCAGTTCTTC
TRBD2	TRBJ2-5	TRBV9	-	CASSAGDSGRGETQYF	TGTGCCAGCAGTGCCGGGGATAGCGGGAGAGGAGAGACCCAGTACTTC
-	TRBJ2-2	TRBV27	-	CASSTSNTGELFF	TGTGCCAGCAGTACCTCGAACACCGGGGAGCTGTTTTTT
-	TRBJ2-7	TRBV7-9	-	CASSLVLGVPEQYF	TGTGCCAGCAGCTTAGTTTTGGGAGTACCCGAGCAGTACTTC
-	TRBJ1-1	TRBV7-9	-	CAGSSSNGDTEAFF	TGTGCCGGGTCTTCGTCTAACGGGGACACTGAAGCTTTCTTT